What follows are 30 T cell receptor beta chains derived from one specimen sequenced in a study of OX40 agonist ivuxolimab in advanced cancers. Clones were read by immunoSEQ multiplex PCR, and TCRdb kept only the in-frame ones, dropping some. Of tens of thousands of clones in the sample, approximately 95% were seen once. The sample consisted of CD4+ or CD8+ T cells sorted from blood, taken in a trial of the OX40 agonist ivuxolimab. The receptors were gathered from an adult with an advanced solid tumor such as melanoma, head and neck, liver or kidney cancer.

The chain couples TRBV19 to TRBJ1-5; D remains ambiguous. Per the germline V gene, CDR1 is LNHDA and CDR2 is SQIVND (reference sequence). V was shortened by 6 bases and J by 0 bases, with 18 bases between the two germline ends. This CDR3 has 17 residues. The CDR3 sequence is CASSPRGQKYSNQPQHF. DNA of the CDR3: TGTGCCAGTAGCCCGCGCGGGCAGAAGTATAGCAATCAGCCCCAGCATTTT.

The chain carries TRBV29-1 and TRBJ2-4, with 7 positions matching TRBD1. CDR1 and CDR2 from the germline V gene are SQVTM and ANQGSEA. V trimming: 3 bases; J trimming: 0 bases; junction bases outside the gene matches: 5. This CDR3 region has 15 residues. The CDR3, as DNA: TGCAGCGTTGAGTTACAGGGGATAGCCAAAAACATTCAGTACTTC. As protein: CSVELQGIAKNIQYF. Full variable domain (outside the CDR3, taken from reference TRBV29-1 and TRBJ2-4): SAVISQKPSRDICQRGTSLTIQCQVDSQVTMMFWYRQQPGQSLTLIATANQGSEATYESGFVIDKFPISRPNLTFSTLTVSNMSPEDSSIYLCSVELQGIAKNIQYFGAGTRLSVL.

This clone was observed once. The chain is built from TRBV7-9 and TRBJ1-1; TRBD1 aligns across 7 bases. CDR3 length: 11 amino acids. Trimming at V came to 6 bases and at J to 11 bases, leaving 6 bases not matched to a gene. Per germline, CDR1 SEHNR and CDR2 FQNEAQ (reference sequence). CDR3 bases: TGTGCCAGCAGTTTTGACAGGGAGGCTTTCTTT. This translates into CASSFDREAFF.

V usage is TRBV9 and J usage is TRBJ2-5; D ambiguous. V was shortened by 3 bases and J by 2 bases, with 11 bases between the two germline ends. Germline-derived CDR1 and CDR2 are SGDLS and YYNGEE. This CDR3 is 14 amino acids long. CDR3 region: CASSGPEAQETQYF. CDR3 DNA: TGTGCCAGCAGCGGCCCGGAAGCGCAAGAGACCCAGTACTTC.

The rearrangement joins TRBV30 to TRBJ2-7; no clear D. V was trimmed by 1 base and J by 4 bases, leaving 14 bases between them. The germline V gene has CDR1 GTSNPN and CDR2 SVGIG (reference sequence). The CDR3 spans 14 residues. The CDR3 nucleotides are TGTGCCTGGAGTGCTGCGCAGGACCTGTACGAGCAGTACTTC. Amino acid sequence: CAWSAAQDLYEQYF.

This rearrangement joins TRBV7-8 to TRBJ2-5; 7 bases agree with TRBD2. After removal of 3 bases from V and 3 bases from J, the junction contained 10 bases not matched to a gene. This CDR3 comprises 16 residues. Germline-derived CDR1 and CDR2 are SGHVS and FQNEAQ. CDR3 residues: CASSFLSLAVKETQYF. CDR3 nucleotides: TGTGCCAGCAGCTTTCTGTCCCTAGCGGTTAAAGAGACCCAGTACTTC.

CDR3 loop: CASSLDPGLTSTGELFF. The CDR3 DNA is TGTGCCAGCAGCTTAGATCCAGGGCTAACTTCCACCGGGGAGCTGTTTTTT. The chain uses TRBV7-8 and TRBJ2-2, with D possibly TRBD1 on 5 matching bases. The CDR3 covers 17 residues. Deletions cut 1 base from V and 4 bases from J, with 16 bases between. CDR1 and CDR2 (germline): SGHVS, FQNEAQ.

The chain couples TRBV10-3 to TRBJ2-2, with D possibly being TRBD2 (5 bases). CDR1 and CDR2 from the germline V gene are ENHRY and SYGVKD. This CDR3 region has 17 residues. Trimming removed 4 bases at V and 4 bases at J, with 19 bases between. Here the CDR3 DNA reads TGTGCCATCAGTGTGAGCGGTAGCGTTTGGGGCACCGGGGAGCTGTTTTTT. Translated, it gives CAISVSGSVWGTGELFF.

The chain employs TRBV5-1 and TRBJ2-7, with 12 bases matching TRBD1. The CDR3 has 16 residues. Germline-derived CDR1 and CDR2 are SGHRS and YFSETQ. J was trimmed by 4 bases and V by 4 bases; bases with no gene match: 9. CDR3 coding DNA: TGCGCCAGCAGCCAGTGGCAGGGACAGGGGGCGTACGAGCAGTACTTC. Amino acids: CASSQWQGQGAYEQYF.

The chain combines TRBV11-2 with TRBJ2-4, with D possibly being TRBD2 (5 bases). Trimming shortened V by 3 bases and J by 8 bases, and 11 bases separated the two germline ends. This CDR3 contains 13 residues. Germline V gene sequence: CDR1 SGHAT, CDR2 FQNNGV. CDR3 DNA sequence: TGTGCCAGCAGCTTCGGACGGGGTGACATTCAGTACTTC. Translating gives CASSFGRGDIQYF.

This clone was seen once. The rearrangement joins TRBV28 to TRBJ2-2, with D perhaps matching TRBD1 (6 bases). Germline V gene sequence: CDR1 MDHEN, CDR2 SYDVKM. V lost 6 bases and J 4 bases, leaving 15 bases between the germline ends. CDR3 length: 15 amino acids. Written as DNA, the CDR3 is TGTGCCAGCAGCCCGGACAGCGCGGGCACCGGGGAGCTGTTTTTT. This codes for CASSPDSAGTGELFF.

This sequence joins TRBV19 and TRBJ1-2; 10 nucleotides align to TRBD1. V trimming: 7 bases; J trimming: 7 bases; junction bases outside the gene matches: 6. Germline CDR1 and CDR2: LNHDA and SQIVND (reference sequence). The CDR3 loop spans 13 amino acids. The DNA of the CDR3 is TGTGCCAGTACCCCGGGACAGGGGCCTGGCTACACCTTC. Its protein product is CASTPGQGPGYTF.

V gene TRBV18 combines with J gene TRBJ1-1; no clear D. V lost 2 bases and J lost 10, with 17 bases in between. This CDR3 contains 14 residues. CDR1 is KGHSH and CDR2 is LQKENI in the germline V gene. For the CDR3, the DNA is TGTGCCAGCTCACCAGGGTGGTTTAGATTTGGAGCTTTCTTT. The encoded protein is CASSPGWFRFGAFF.

The rearrangement joins TRBV7-6 to TRBJ1-2; D unclear. Germline assignment: CDR1 SGHVS and CDR2 FNYEAQ. V lost 5 bases and J lost 5, with 12 bases in between. This CDR3 spans 13 amino acids. The CDR3 loop is CASSPTAWYGYTF. For the CDR3, the DNA is TGTGCCAGCAGCCCAACCGCGTGGTATGGCTACACCTTC.

Only one count was recorded for this clone. This chain connects TRBV7-9 to TRBJ1-2; tentatively, D is TRBD1 (6 bases). The V end lost 4 bases, the J end lost 4 bases, and 16 bases lay between the germline ends. Looked up from germline, CDR1 is SEHNR and CDR2 is FQNEAQ (reference sequence). The CDR3 loop spans 15 amino acids. In DNA form, the CDR3 reads TGTGCCAGCAGCTCCCAAGGGGGGCTACTCTATGGCTACACCTTC. This gives the protein CASSSQGGLLYGYTF.

This clone was observed once. The chain combines TRBV4-3 with TRBJ2-7, with no clear D. Germline CDR1 LGHNA, CDR2 YSLEER. V was shortened by 0 bases and J by 3 bases, with 12 bases between the two germline ends. The CDR3 totals 15 residues. CDR3 amino acids: CASSQDQGFRYEQYF. The CDR3 nucleotides read TGCGCCAGCAGCCAAGATCAAGGGTTCCGCTACGAGCAGTACTTC.

This chain links TRBV29-1 with TRBJ2-7; TRBD1 or TRBD2 may be the D gene (5 bases each). Trimming removed 4 bases from V and 1 base from J, with 14 bases in between. This CDR3 is built from 14 residues. Germline CDR1 reads SQVTM; CDR2 reads ANQGSEA. The DNA for the CDR3 is TGCAGCGTTGGAGGAGATGGGACGTCCTACGAGCAGTACTTC. Translation gives CSVGGDGTSYEQYF.

This clone was picked up one time. The chain recombines TRBV27 with TRBJ2-1, with D unresolved. CDR1 MNHEY and CDR2 SMNVEV come from the germline V gene (reference sequence). This CDR3 contains 14 residues. V dropped 8 bases and J dropped 2 bases, with 13 bases sitting between them. The CDR3 region has the DNA TGTGCCAGCCGGCCCGGTCTCCCCTACAATGAGCAGTTCTTC. Translation: CASRPGLPYNEQFF.

The V call is TRBV9, the J call TRBJ1-2; 10 positions agree with TRBD1. J was trimmed by 3 bases and V by 4 bases; bases with no gene match: 12. Germline V lookup: CDR1 SGDLS, CDR2 YYNGEE. The CDR3 consists of 17 residues. The CDR3 here is CASSPRPGTGVDYGYTF. CDR3 sequence (DNA): TGTGCCAGCAGCCCTCGTCCCGGGACAGGGGTTGACTATGGCTACACCTTC.

This chain joins TRBV28 and TRBJ2-7; D remains ambiguous. The CDR3 is made up of 12 amino acids. The ends were cut back, 3 bases at V and 5 bases at J, with 8 bases in the middle. Germline V CDR1 and CDR2: MDHEN, SYDVKM. CDR3: CASSFRAHEQYF. CDR3 sequence (DNA): TGTGCCAGCAGTTTTAGGGCCCACGAGCAGTACTTC.

CDR3 coding DNA: TGTGCCAGCAGCCCTGGGAGGGGTGGATATGGCTACACCTTC. Its protein is CASSPGRGGYGYTF. The V call is TRBV14, the J call TRBJ1-2, with D possibly TRBD1 on 5 matching bases. With 4 bases removed from V and 5 bases from J, the gap between germline ends came to 14 bases. The CDR3 covers 14 residues. In germline, CDR1 is SGHDN, CDR2 FVKESK.

This chain uses TRBV27 with TRBJ2-4; D not resolved. V lost 2 bases, J lost 6 bases, and 5 bases lay in between. From germline, CDR1 is MNHEY and CDR2 SMNVEV (reference sequence). The CDR3 extends over 12 amino acids. DNA of the CDR3: TGTGCCAGCAGTTTACCGAGAAACATTCAGTACTTC. Amino acids: CASSLPRNIQYF.

This sequence joins TRBV5-1 and TRBJ2-7; D is uncertain. Trimming cost V 3 bases and J 2 bases, with 6 bases left between them. This CDR3 is built from 12 residues. Germline V lookup: CDR1 SGHRS, CDR2 YFSETQ. The CDR3 loop is CASSSVTYEQYF. CDR3 DNA sequence: TGCGCCAGCAGCTCAGTTACCTACGAGCAGTACTTC.

DNA of the CDR3: TGTGCCAGTAGTATTGCAGGGATTTTTAATCAGCCCCAGCATTTT. Amino acids: CASSIAGIFNQPQHF. This chain joins TRBV19 and TRBJ1-5; D is possibly TRBD1 (5 bases). This CDR3 spans 15 amino acids. Germline CDR1 reads LNHDA; CDR2 reads SQIVND (reference sequence). V lost 3 bases to trimming and J lost 4 bases, with 13 bases between them.

This clone was picked up a small number of times. This chain joins TRBV6-4 and TRBJ2-7, with D tentatively TRBD1 or TRBD2 (6 bases each). This CDR3 region has 15 residues. Germline-derived CDR1 and CDR2 are MRHNA and SNTAGT. V lost 5 bases and J lost 2, with 16 bases in between. The CDR3 protein is CASSTTMGGPYEQYF. The CDR3 nucleotides are TGTGCCAGCAGTACAACTATGGGGGGCCCCTACGAGCAGTACTTC.

The genes are TRBV4-3 and TRBJ2-7; TRBD1 might be the D (6 bases). CDR3 length: 14 residues. Trimming cost V 0 bases and J 2 bases, with 8 bases left between them. Germline V gene lookup returns CDR1 LGHNA and CDR2 YSLEER. Here the CDR3 DNA reads TGCGCCAGCAGCCAAGAGACAGGTACCTACGAGCAGTACTTC. Protein: CASSQETGTYEQYF.

This rearrangement joins TRBV19 to TRBJ2-4; 7 bases align to TRBD2. The CDR3 totals 16 residues. In germline, CDR1 is LNHDA, CDR2 SQIVND (reference sequence). Trimming cost V 11 bases and J 1 base; bases outside gene matches: 14. The CDR3 DNA reads TGTGCCTCCCGGGGGGTCGAGTACGGGGCCAAAAACATTCAGTACTTC. The encoded protein is CASRGVEYGAKNIQYF. Full variable domain (outside the CDR3, taken from reference TRBV19 and TRBJ2-4): DGGITQSPKYLFRKEGQNVTLSCEQNLNHDAMYWYRQDPGQGLRLIYYSQIVNDFQKGDIAEGYSVSREKKESFPLTVTSAQKNPTAFYLCASRGVEYGAKNIQYFGAGTRLSVL.

J is TRBJ2-7 and V is TRBV11-2, with D perhaps matching TRBD2 (5 bases). This CDR3 has 15 residues. Germline CDR1 reads SGHAT; CDR2 reads FQNNGV. V was cut by 5 bases and J by 2 bases, with 16 bases left in between. CDR3 bases: TGTGCCAGCAGCACAATGGAGGCAGGAGCCTACGAGCAGTACTTC. It encodes CASSTMEAGAYEQYF.

V is TRBV29-1 and J is TRBJ2-7; 9 positions match TRBD1. Germline V gene lookup returns CDR1 SQVTM and CDR2 ANQGSEA. J gave up 2 bases and V 4 bases, and 0 bases lay outside the gene matches. This CDR3 spans 12 amino acids. The CDR3 nucleotides are TGCAGCGTTGGACAGGGGGCCTACGAGCAGTACTTC. Translation gives CSVGQGAYEQYF.

The J gene is TRBJ2-7, the V gene TRBV5-8; D gene ambiguous. CDR3 size: 13 residues. From germline, CDR1 is SGHTS and CDR2 YDEGEE. Deletions cut 5 bases from V and 2 bases from J, with 11 bases between. This CDR3 is CASRYNIPYEQYF. CDR3 DNA sequence: TGTGCCAGCAGGTACAACATACCCTACGAGCAGTACTTC.